These 17 T cell receptor beta chains share one sample of origin, sequenced in a study of early T cells in non-severe SARS-CoV-2 infection. Via MiXCR, TCRdb re-called the 5' RACE reads, giving one row per CDR3 protein. The sample holds tens of thousands of distinct CDR3 sequences, around an eighth seen once. The sample consisted of whole blood. The receptors originated from an adult who was a healthcare worker with PCR-confirmed SARS-CoV-2 infection or an uninfected control (not recorded which).

This clonotype was detected ten times or more. The gene calls are TRBV29-1 and TRBJ2-2; no firm D call. This CDR3 is built from 15 residues. Trimming pared 5 bases from V and 2 bases from J, leaving 15 bases between. The V gene's germline CDR1 is SQVTM and CDR2 ANQGSEA. The CDR3 DNA sequence: TGCAGCGTTTCTGTGCCGGAAATAAACACCGGGGAGCTGTTTTTT. It specifies CSVSVPEINTGELFF.

This clonotype was picked up many times. CDR3 nucleotide sequence: TGTGCCAGCCTCGCGAGTCGTAGTAATGAAAAACTGTTTTTT. Encoded protein: CASLASRSNEKLFF. The genes are TRBV28 and TRBJ1-4; unclear D gene. V was trimmed by 8 bases and J by 4 bases, leaving 14 bases between them. This CDR3 is 14 amino acids long. Per the germline V gene, CDR1 is MDHEN and CDR2 is SYDVKM.

This clonotype was observed many times. The chain is built from TRBV30 and TRBJ2-1, with 7 nucleotides matching TRBD2. CDR1 and CDR2 (germline): GTSNPN, SVGIG (reference sequence). V gave up 2 bases and J gave up 11 bases; unmatched junction bases: 3. CDR3 length equals 11 residues. CDR3 sequence: CAWSWEGKQFF. The DNA of the CDR3 is TGTGCCTGGAGTTGGGAGGGAAAGCAGTTCTTC.

In this sample, this clonotype turned up many times. The genes are TRBV20-1 and TRBJ1-1; a possible D gene is TRBD1 (6 bases). The CDR3 loop spans 12 amino acids. Germline V lookup: CDR1 DFQATT, CDR2 SNEGSKA (reference sequence). The ends were cut back, 4 bases at V and 4 bases at J, with 10 bases in the middle. In DNA, the CDR3 is TGCAGTGCTAAAGGGGGGACCACTGAAGCTTTCTTT. It translates to CSAKGGTTEAFF.

This clonotype has at least ten counts. CDR3 sequence reads: CAWVGNTIYF. In DNA form, the CDR3 reads TGTGCCTGGGTCGGAAACACCATATATTTT. This chain connects TRBV30 to TRBJ1-3; D is unresolved. This CDR3 region has 10 residues. Germline V CDR1 and CDR2: GTSNPN, SVGIG (reference sequence). The V end was cut by 5 bases, the J end by 4 bases, with 3 bases between.

This clonotype showed up many times. The V and J genes are TRBV7-2 and TRBJ2-5; possible D gene TRBD2, 6 bases. CDR3 size: 15 residues. V gave up 5 bases and J gave up 0 bases, with 13 bases separating them. CDR1 is SGHTA and CDR2 is FQGNSA in the germline V gene. The CDR3 DNA reads as TGTGCCAGCAGCCGACAAAGGGACTACCAAGAGACCCAGTACTTC. It encodes CASSRQRDYQETQYF.

This clonotype was seen ten or more times. The rearrangement links TRBV11-2 to TRBJ2-7; 12 bases fit TRBD2. The V gene end was trimmed by 5 bases and the J gene end by 4 bases; junction bases not matched to a gene: 15. CDR1 and CDR2 (germline): SGHAT, FQNNGV. This CDR3 comprises 18 residues. DNA for the CDR3: TGTGCCAGCAGCCCCCGGACTAGCGGGATATCGATCTTTTACGAGCAGTACTTC. Its translation is CASSPRTSGISIFYEQYF.

This clonotype was counted many times. The chain is built from TRBV18 and TRBJ2-7; a possible D gene is TRBD1 (6 bases). The CDR3 spans 13 residues. CDR1 KGHSH and CDR2 LQKENI come from the germline V gene. Trimming took off 10 bases at V and 5 bases at J, with 18 bases between the two ends. CDR3 amino acids: CATVQGQEDEQYF. In DNA form, the CDR3 reads TGTGCCACCGTACAGGGTCAGGAGGACGAGCAGTACTTC.

In its sample, this clonotype was seen many times. At one of its ends the junction is not consistent with the germline gene, which may arise from a read error. This sequence joins TRBV19 and TRBJ1-3, with D uncertain. The germline V gene has CDR1 LNHDA and CDR2 SQIVND (reference sequence). The length of the CDR3 is 15 residues. This CDR3 reads CASSIVAASENTIYF. In DNA, the CDR3 is TGTGCCAGTAGTATTGTTGCCGCCTCTGAAAACACCATATATTTT.

This clonotype has at least ten counts. The chain couples TRBV19 to TRBJ2-1; TRBD1 aligns across 9 bases. Germline CDR1 and CDR2: LNHDA and SQIVND (reference sequence). The CDR3 is made up of 15 amino acids. With V trimmed by 6 bases and J by 5 bases, 8 bases remained unmatched. CDR3 in amino acids: CASSRPGTGHNEQFF. As DNA, the CDR3 is TGTGCCAGTAGCCGCCCCGGGACAGGGCACAATGAGCAGTTCTTC. The full variable domain, rest sourced from reference TRBV19 and TRBJ2-1, is DGGITQSPKYLFRKEGQNVTLSCEQNLNHDAMYWYRQDPGQGLRLIYYSQIVNDFQKGDIAEGYSVSREKKESFPLTVTSAQKNPTAFYLCASSRPGTGHNEQFFGPGTRLTVL.

This clonotype was detected many times. The chain joins TRBV15 to TRBJ1-1, with no clear D. Trimming pared 6 bases from V and 5 bases from J, leaving 13 bases between. Germline CDR1 reads LNHNV; CDR2 reads YYDKDF (reference sequence). The CDR3 sequence is 13 residues long. The CDR3, as DNA: TGTGCCACCAGGCCACCGGGCGGGACTGAAGCTTTCTTT. Translating it yields CATRPPGGTEAFF.

This clonotype has at least ten counts. J is TRBJ2-1 and V is TRBV12-3 or TRBV12-4, with D possibly being TRBD1 (5 bases). Trimming shortened V by 7 bases and J by 6 bases, and 22 bases separated the two germline ends. CDR3 size: 16 residues. The CDR3 sequence is CASTLRGGVWVNEQFF. CDR3 bases: TGTGCCAGCACCCTAAGGGGTGGAGTCTGGGTCAATGAGCAGTTCTTC.

This clonotype came up many times. This rearrangement joins TRBV27 to TRBJ1-5; D is undetermined. In germline, CDR1 is MNHEY, CDR2 SMNVEV (reference sequence). The CDR3 is 15 residues long. V was pared by 6 bases and J by 1 base, with 13 bases between. CDR3 sequence: CASRHIHPSNQPQHF. The CDR3, as DNA: TGTGCCAGCAGACACATCCACCCAAGCAATCAGCCCCAGCATTTT.

This clonotype was seen repeatedly, ten times or more. The gene calls are TRBV3-1 and TRBJ2-7; 7 nucleotides agree with TRBD2. The germline V gene encodes CDR1 LGHDT and CDR2 YNNKEL (reference sequence). This CDR3 is built from 14 residues. Germline trimming cut 5 bases from V and 3 bases from J; bases unmatched to any gene: 7. CDR3 loop: CASSMTSSGYEQYF. The CDR3, as DNA: TGTGCCAGCAGCATGACTAGCAGCGGCTACGAGCAGTACTTC.

There are many counts of this clonotype. The chain carries TRBV12-5 and TRBJ1-3, with 8 bases lining up with TRBD1. V lost 2 bases to trimming and J lost 5 bases; unmatched junction nucleotides: 11. Germline V lookup: CDR1 LGHNT, CDR2 FRNRAP. The CDR3 runs to 17 residues. This CDR3 is CASGLLGTGGLRNTIYF. DNA of the CDR3: TGTGCTAGTGGTTTGCTTGGGACAGGCGGCCTTCGAAACACCATATATTTT.

This clonotype was detected ten times or more. The chain carries TRBV4-3 and TRBJ1-2; D is uncertain. The CDR3 runs 13 residues. Trimming pared 0 bases from V and 6 bases from J, leaving 8 bases between. Germline lookup yields CDR1 LGHNA and CDR2 YSLEER. The CDR3 is CASSQDPGDGYTF. CDR3 DNA: TGCGCCAGCAGCCAAGATCCAGGAGATGGCTACACCTTC.

This clonotype was seen repeatedly, ten times or more. The CDR3 DNA is TGTGCCAGTAGTATATCCCGACGGGAGCGCCCCTCGAACACTGAAGCTTTCTTT. Amino acids: CASSISRRERPSNTEAFF. The chain links TRBV19 to TRBJ1-1; D gene uncertain. Germline V gene data show CDR1 as LNHDA and CDR2 as SQIVND (reference sequence). The V end was cut by 2 bases, the J end by 1 base, with 20 bases between. This CDR3 is built from 18 residues.